This T cell receptor beta chain appears in the sequencing data of a study of Graves' ophthalmopathy and Graves' hyperthyroidism. RNA transcripts were the template, and TCR beta CDR3 regions were amplified from them. First-round RT-PCR used HTBI primers; second-round multiplex PCR followed. MiXCR, applied by TCRdb to the multiplex PCR reads, yields one record per CDR3 protein. Of 660,000 or so distinct CDR3 sequences listed, 35% to 50% are singletons. The CDR3 contains 15 residues. V was cut by 5 bases and J by 4 bases, with 17 bases left in between. Germline CDR1 is ENHRY and CDR2 is SYGVKD. This clonotype was obtained from an adult man with Graves' ophthalmopathy. V and J are TRBV10-3 and TRBJ2-5; D assignment may be TRBD1 or TRBD2 (6 bases each). Material for sequencing was peripheral blood. The DNA for the CDR3 is TGTGCCATCAGTACCGCCGGGGGCATACGAGAGACCCAGTACTTC. This encodes CAISTAGGIRETQYF.